One and the same sample provided the 19 T cell receptor beta chains below, sequenced in a study of blood T cell repertoires in COVID-19. The data were produced by immunoSEQ multiplex PCR, yet TCRdb's version contains in-frame clones alone and is incomplete. The data contain under 200,000 clones, 81% of them singletons. Sequenced material: PBMCs or T cells enriched from blood (not recorded which). The source of these receptors is a woman in her thirties or forties with acute COVID-19.

This chain uses TRBV29-1 with TRBJ1-1; 7 bases are a match to TRBD1. Germline lookup yields CDR1 SQVTM and CDR2 ANQGSEA. There are 14 residues in the CDR3. After removal of 4 bases from V and 8 bases from J, the junction contained 13 bases not matched to a gene. DNA of the CDR3: TGCAGCGTTGGGGGGAGTCCGGGACAGTTAGAAGCTTTCTTT. Translated, it gives CSVGGSPGQLEAFF. Together with reference TRBV29-1 and TRBJ1-1, the CDR3 gives the full variable domain: SAVISQKPSRDICQRGTSLTIQCQVDSQVTMMFWYRQQPGQSLTLIATANQGSEATYESGFVIDKFPISRPNLTFSTLTVSNMSPEDSSIYLCSVGGSPGQLEAFFGQGTRLTVV.

The J gene is TRBJ2-1, the V gene TRBV27; 7 nucleotides match TRBD2. Germline V gene lookup returns CDR1 MNHEY and CDR2 SMNVEV (reference sequence). The CDR3 length is 16 residues. With V trimmed by 2 bases and J by 6 bases, 10 bases remained unmatched. The CDR3 region is CASSLAVAGVPNEQFF. The CDR3 nucleotides read TGTGCCAGCAGTTTAGCCGTAGCGGGTGTACCCAATGAGCAGTTCTTC.

This clone was seen once. V gene TRBV7-9 combines with J gene TRBJ2-1; 7 bases line up with TRBD2. The CDR3 contains 15 residues. Looked up from germline, CDR1 is SEHNR and CDR2 is FQNEAQ (reference sequence). The V segment lost 5 bases and the J segment 7 bases; nucleotides outside the gene matches: 11. The CDR3 DNA is TGTGCCAGCAGCCACACTAGCGACCGAGGAAATGAGCAGTTCTTC. Its protein is CASSHTSDRGNEQFF.

The V gene is TRBV6-5, the J gene TRBJ1-3; D is possibly TRBD1 (6 bases). The CDR3 is 15 residues long. Trimming removed 5 bases from V and 4 bases from J, with 15 bases in between. The germline gives CDR1 MNHEY, CDR2 SVGAGI. In DNA, the CDR3 is TGTGCCAGCAGTCACGAAAACAGGGCCGGAAACACCATATATTTT. It is translated as CASSHENRAGNTIYF.

This clone occurred a few times. The genes are TRBV2 and TRBJ2-7; 13 positions match TRBD2. Trimming took 6 bases from V and 0 from J; bases not matched to a gene: 2. Germline V gene sequence: CDR1 SNHLY, CDR2 FYNNEI. The CDR3 has 15 amino acids. This CDR3 is CASRRTSGSSYEQYV. The DNA of the CDR3 is TGTGCCAGCAGGCGGACTAGCGGGAGCTCCTACGAGCAGTACGTC.

V usage is TRBV4-1 and J usage is TRBJ2-1, with TRBD2 matching 9 bases. With V trimmed by 4 bases and J by 9 bases, 13 bases remained unmatched. There are 16 residues in the CDR3. Germline CDR1 MGHRA, CDR2 YSYEKL. DNA for the CDR3: TGCGCCAGCAGCCCAACCCGAGGAGCGGGAGGAATTGAGCAGTTCTTC. The encoded protein is CASSPTRGAGGIEQFF.

This rearrangement joins TRBV28 to TRBJ1-5, with 9 nucleotides matching TRBD1. V lost 5 bases and J lost 6; bases outside the gene matches: 8. The CDR3 has 15 residues. Germline values: CDR1 MDHEN, CDR2 SYDVKM. The CDR3 DNA is TGTGCCAGCAGTGATTCAGGGACAGGGTCTCAGCCCCAGCATTTT. Translation: CASSDSGTGSQPQHF.

This chain links TRBV2 with TRBJ1-1, with D perhaps matching TRBD1 (6 bases). The V end lost 6 bases, the J end lost 1 base, and 9 bases lay between the germline ends. Germline V CDR1 and CDR2: SNHLY, FYNNEI. This CDR3 is built from 13 residues. CDR3 loop: CASRRQENTEAFF. The DNA of the CDR3 is TGTGCCAGCAGACGACAGGAGAACACTGAAGCTTTCTTT.

This clone occurred many times. The V call is TRBV11-2, the J call TRBJ2-7, with TRBD2 identical over 7 bases. This CDR3 is built from 14 residues. V dropped 1 base and J dropped 7; count of bases not matched to a gene: 7. CDR1 and CDR2 (germline): SGHAT, FQNNGV. CDR3 DNA sequence: TGTGCCAGCAGCTTAGTGCAGGGCGGGGGAGAGCAGTACTTC. This encodes CASSLVQGGGEQYF. The entire variable domain, with the rest obtained from reference TRBV11-2 and TRBJ2-7, is as follows: EAGVAQSPRYKIIEKRQSVAFWCNPISGHATLYWYQQILGQGPKLLIQFQNNGVVDDSQLPKDRFSAERLKGVDSTLKIQPAKLEDSAVYLCASSLVQGGGEQYFGPGTRLTVT.

The V call is TRBV6-5, the J call TRBJ2-7; D perhaps matches TRBD2 (5 bases). Trimming took off 7 bases at V and 2 bases at J, with 15 bases between the two ends. This CDR3 has 14 amino acids. Germline CDR1 and CDR2: MNHEY and SVGAGI. The DNA for the CDR3 is TGTGCCAGCAAGTCCTACCCGGGGACCTACGAGCAGTACTTC. It codes for CASKSYPGTYEQYF.

V is TRBV6-5 and J is TRBJ1-6; 8 bases agree with TRBD1. The CDR3 totals 15 residues. Germline values: CDR1 MNHEY, CDR2 SVGAGI. With V trimmed by 0 bases and J by 7 bases, 2 bases remained unmatched. CDR3 nucleotides: TGTGCCAGCAGTTACTCGACAGGGGCCAATTCACCCCTCCACTTT. Translated, it gives CASSYSTGANSPLHF.

Regarding this clone: The sample contains more than one DNA sequence encoding this CDR3. The chain uses TRBV2 and TRBJ2-5; unclear D gene. Germline V gene lookup returns CDR1 SNHLY and CDR2 FYNNEI. This CDR3 region has 11 residues. V gave up 5 bases and J gave up 2 bases, with 3 bases separating them. CDR3 bases: TGTGCCAGCAGTTCTCAAGAGACCCAGTACTTC. Translated, it gives CASSSQETQYF.

The rearrangement links TRBV27 to TRBJ2-1; 9 bases agree with TRBD2. CDR3 length: 12 amino acids. After removal of 4 bases from V and 13 bases from J, the junction contained 5 bases not matched to a gene. Germline V CDR1 and CDR2: MNHEY, SMNVEV (reference sequence). The DNA for the CDR3 is TGTGCCAGCAGTTACTTAGCGGGAGTCCAGTTCTTC. This translates into CASSYLAGVQFF.

This chain connects TRBV4-1 to TRBJ2-1; unclear D gene. V was clipped by 1 base and J by 8 bases, with 21 bases between them. Germline V gene lookup returns CDR1 MGHRA and CDR2 YSYEKL. This CDR3 has 17 amino acids. In nucleotides, the CDR3 is TGCGCCAGCAGCCAAGTAGAAAAGCGTATACGGGTGCATGAGCAGTTCTTC. This codes for CASSQVEKRIRVHEQFF.

The rearrangement joins TRBV7-9 to TRBJ2-3, with D maybe TRBD2 (6 bases). CDR3 length: 14 amino acids. V lost 6 bases to trimming and J lost 5 bases, with 15 bases between them. Germline V gene lookup returns CDR1 SEHNR and CDR2 FQNEAQ (reference sequence). The CDR3 nucleotides read TGTGCCAGCAGACGGCCAGCGGGCGGAGATACGCAGTATTTT. Translated, it gives CASRRPAGGDTQYF.

The chain is built from TRBV6-5 and TRBJ1-3; 7 bases agree with TRBD1. The J segment lost 0 bases and the V segment lost 9 bases, leaving 5 bases of the junction unmatched. Germline V gene sequence: CDR1 MNHEY, CDR2 SVGAGI. The CDR3 sequence is 14 residues long. CDR3 DNA: TGTGCCAGTAAGAGGGACAGCTCTGGAAACACCATATATTTT. It yields the protein CASKRDSSGNTIYF.

The gene calls are TRBV29-1 and TRBJ1-4; possibly TRBD1 for D (5 bases). The CDR3 extends over 13 amino acids. Deletions cut 6 bases from V and 8 bases from J, with 16 bases between. Germline assignment: CDR1 SQVTM and CDR2 ANQGSEA. The CDR3 DNA is TGCAGCGTGGGAGGAGGGGTAAAGGAAAAACTGTTTTTT. This codes for CSVGGGVKEKLFF. Full variable domain (rest looked up from reference TRBV29-1 and TRBJ1-4): SAVISQKPSRDICQRGTSLTIQCQVDSQVTMMFWYRQQPGQSLTLIATANQGSEATYESGFVIDKFPISRPNLTFSTLTVSNMSPEDSSIYLCSVGGGVKEKLFFGSGTQLSVL.

This clone was observed at least ten times. The rearrangement joins TRBV15 to TRBJ2-1; TRBD1 might be the D (6 bases). The CDR3 length is 12 residues. V was cut by 0 bases and J by 15 bases, with 12 bases left in between. The germline V gene encodes CDR1 LNHNV and CDR2 YYDKDF (reference sequence). CDR3 protein: CATSRDGEGGFF. In DNA form, the CDR3 reads TGTGCCACCAGCAGAGATGGGGAAGGGGGGTTCTTC.

The J gene is TRBJ2-1, the V gene TRBV9; D unresolved. The CDR3 is 14 amino acids. The germline gives CDR1 SGDLS, CDR2 YYNGEE. The ends were cut back, 3 bases at V and 6 bases at J, with 13 bases in the middle. CDR3 sequence (DNA): TGTGCCAGCAGCGCACAAGACATCGTCAATGAGCAGTTCTTC. Its protein product is CASSAQDIVNEQFF.